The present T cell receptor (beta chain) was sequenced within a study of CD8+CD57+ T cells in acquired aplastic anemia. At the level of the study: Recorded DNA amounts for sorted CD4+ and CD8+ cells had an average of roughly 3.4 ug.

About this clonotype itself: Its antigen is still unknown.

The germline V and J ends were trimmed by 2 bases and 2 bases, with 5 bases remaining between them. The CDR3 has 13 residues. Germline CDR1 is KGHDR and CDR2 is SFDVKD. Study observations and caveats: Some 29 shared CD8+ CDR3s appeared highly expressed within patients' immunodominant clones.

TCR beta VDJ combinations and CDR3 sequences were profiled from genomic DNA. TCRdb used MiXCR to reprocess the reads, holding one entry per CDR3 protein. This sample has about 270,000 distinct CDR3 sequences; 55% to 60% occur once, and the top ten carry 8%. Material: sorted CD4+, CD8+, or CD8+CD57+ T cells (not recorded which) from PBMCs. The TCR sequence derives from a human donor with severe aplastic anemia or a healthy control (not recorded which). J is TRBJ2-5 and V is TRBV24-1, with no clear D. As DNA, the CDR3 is TGTGCCACCAGTGATTGGGATCAAGAGACCCAGTACTTC. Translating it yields CATSDWDQETQYF.